What follows are 15 T cell receptor beta chains derived from one specimen sequenced in a study of blood T cell repertoires in COVID-19 (dated by TCRdb to 2018 to 2020). The library was obtained by the immunoSEQ multiplex PCR assay. Imported from immuneACCESS, the table was reduced by TCRdb to in-frame sequences with V and J called. These copies leave out some clones; in studies compared against another copy, an unresolved V gene accounts for under half, and the cause of the remainder is not known. A total of 200,000 to 250,000 clones appear in this sample, roughly 82% of them only once. Approximately 5% of the sample lies in the top ten. The specimen sequenced was peripheral blood. The receptors originated from an elderly woman with active or convalescent COVID-19.

This sequence joins TRBV27 and TRBJ1-2; weak D call: TRBD1 (6 bases). The germline CDR1 and CDR2 sequences are MNHEY and SMNVEV (reference sequence). Trimming left V 8 bases short and J 4 bases short, with 20 bases between. CDR3 length equals 15 residues. The CDR3 bases are TGTGCCAGCGCATCGCACCAGGGGTTCAGCTATGGCTACACCTTC. Translating gives CASASHQGFSYGYTF.

This clone was picked up one time. Other DNA sequences of this sample code for an identical CDR3. The V and J genes are TRBV18 and TRBJ1-2; 8 bases agree with TRBD1. The CDR3 covers 14 residues. Germline V gene lookup returns CDR1 KGHSH and CDR2 LQKENI. Losses at the gene ends were 2 bases for V and 5 bases for J; bases not matched to a gene: 4. DNA for the CDR3: TGTGCCAGCTCACCAGGGACAGGCCTATATGGCTACACCTTC. Translation: CASSPGTGLYGYTF.

A single count supports this clone. V usage is TRBV28 and J usage is TRBJ1-5; 9 nucleotides line up with TRBD1. CDR3 length equals 17 residues. The germline CDR1 and CDR2 sequences are MDHEN and SYDVKM. J lost 10 bases, V lost 1 base, and 14 bases had no gene match. DNA for the CDR3: TGTGCCAGCAGTTTATATGGGGTGCAAGGGACAGGGAACCCCCAGCATTTT. Translation: CASSLYGVQGTGNPQHF.

The genes are TRBV28 and TRBJ1-5; maybe TRBD1 (5 bases). The CDR3 has 16 residues. In germline, CDR1 is MDHEN, CDR2 SYDVKM. V lost 6 bases and J lost 3, with 18 bases in between. This CDR3 is CASSPSQAPNNQPQHF. The DNA for the CDR3 is TGTGCCAGCAGCCCCTCACAGGCCCCTAACAATCAGCCCCAGCATTTT.

The V call is TRBV18, the J call TRBJ1-6, with a possible D match to TRBD1 (5 bases). Trimming shortened V by 3 bases and J by 10 bases, and 10 bases separated the two germline ends. This CDR3 has 13 amino acids. CDR1 is KGHSH, CDR2 LQKENI, per germline. This CDR3 is CASSPTGNSPLHF. The CDR3 DNA is TGTGCCAGCTCACCTACAGGAAACTCACCCCTCCACTTT.

This clone was seen a single time. CDR3 amino acids: CASSLGGQRNTEAFF. The CDR3 DNA follows: TGCGCCAGCAGCTTGGGCGGACAAAGGAACACTGAAGCTTTCTTT. The chain joins TRBV5-1 to TRBJ1-1; maybe TRBD1 (5 bases). Trimming removed 0 bases from V and 1 base from J, with 10 bases in between. Per the germline V gene, CDR1 is SGHRS and CDR2 is YFSETQ. CDR3 length equals 15 residues.

The V gene is TRBV30, the J gene TRBJ1-2, with D tentatively TRBD1 (6 bases). Per the germline V gene, CDR1 is GTSNPN and CDR2 is SVGIG (reference sequence). Trimming stripped 8 bases from V and 1 base from J, with 32 bases between. This CDR3 has 19 residues. In DNA form, the CDR3 reads TGTGCCATAACCCGATTCGGGAGGGGGACCTTCACAATTAACTATGGCTACACCTTC. This sequence encodes CAITRFGRGTFTINYGYTF. The full variable domain, rest sourced from reference TRBV30 and TRBJ1-2, is SQTIHQWPATLVQPVGSPLSLECTVEGTSNPNLYWYRQAAGRGLQLLFYSVGIGQISSEVPQNLSASRPQDRQFILSSKKLLLSDSGFYLCAITRFGRGTFTINYGYTFGSGTRLTVV.

This chain links TRBV11-2 with TRBJ2-2; 10 nucleotides agree with TRBD2. Trimming at V came to 1 base and at J to 6 bases, leaving 8 bases not matched to a gene. The CDR3 has 17 residues. Germline V gene data show CDR1 as SGHAT and CDR2 as FQNNGV. The CDR3 coding sequence is TGTGCCAGCAGCTTAGGCGCTAGCGGGAGAATCGCCGGGGAGCTGTTTTTT. Protein sequence: CASSLGASGRIAGELFF.

This clone has only one observation. This rearrangement joins TRBV19 to TRBJ2-1, with 10 bases aligning to TRBD2. The junction had 7 bases not matched to a gene; V was cut back by 7 bases and J by 7 bases. The CDR3 spans 14 residues. Germline V gene lookup returns CDR1 LNHDA and CDR2 SQIVND (reference sequence). CDR3 region: CASTIGLAANEQFF. For the CDR3, the DNA is TGTGCCAGTACCATAGGACTAGCGGCAAATGAGCAGTTCTTC. The full variable domain, its missing parts supplied by reference TRBV19 and TRBJ2-1, is DGGITQSPKYLFRKEGQNVTLSCEQNLNHDAMYWYRQDPGQGLRLIYYSQIVNDFQKGDIAEGYSVSREKKESFPLTVTSAQKNPTAFYLCASTIGLAANEQFFGPGTRLTVL.

This clone came up once. The J gene is TRBJ1-1, the V gene TRBV6-2 or TRBV6-3; 8 bases agree with TRBD1. Germline trimming cut 5 bases from V and 5 bases from J; bases unmatched to any gene: 4. This CDR3 comprises 13 residues. Germline V gene data show CDR1 as MNHEY and CDR2 as SVGEGT. The CDR3 here is CASSAQGETEAFF. The CDR3 DNA reads as TGTGCCAGCAGTGCACAGGGGGAGACTGAAGCTTTCTTT.

V and J are TRBV3-1 (or the pseudogene TRBV3-2) and TRBJ2-3; possibly TRBD2 for D (6 bases). This CDR3 is built from 18 residues. The germline V and J ends were trimmed by 3 bases and 6 bases, with 25 bases remaining between them. Germline V CDR1 and CDR2: LGHDT, YNNKEL (reference sequence). The CDR3 loop reads CASSHTHRSSTRLDTQYF. DNA for the CDR3: TGTGCCAGCAGCCATACCCACCGGAGTTCGACTAGGTTGGATACGCAGTATTTT.

V gene TRBV28 combines with J gene TRBJ1-4; 7 nucleotides line up with TRBD1. The CDR3 sequence is 12 residues long. With V trimmed by 9 bases and J by 8 bases, 6 bases remained unmatched. The germline gives CDR1 MDHEN, CDR2 SYDVKM. The CDR3 loop is CASGQGGEKLFF. The CDR3 coding sequence is TGTGCCAGTGGGCAGGGGGGCGAAAAACTGTTTTTT.

This clone was recorded only once. The chain is built from TRBV4-1 and TRBJ2-1, with 16 bases identical to TRBD2. The CDR3 covers 21 residues. J lost 8 bases, V lost 0 bases, and 16 bases had no gene match. The V gene's germline CDR1 is MGHRA and CDR2 YSYEKL. CDR3 amino acids: CASSQDSKGTSGRAGFDEQFF. The CDR3 region has the DNA TGCGCCAGCAGCCAAGATTCTAAAGGGACTAGCGGGAGGGCCGGTTTCGATGAGCAGTTCTTC.

The V call is TRBV28, the J call TRBJ1-1; D perhaps matches TRBD1 (5 bases). Germline lookup yields CDR1 MDHEN and CDR2 SYDVKM. The CDR3 loop spans 15 amino acids. Trimming left V 1 base short and J 1 base short, with 10 bases between. The CDR3 loop reads CASSLSPGGNTEAFF. In nucleotides, the CDR3 is TGTGCCAGCAGTTTATCCCCCGGGGGGAACACTGAAGCTTTCTTT.

The chain combines TRBV30 with TRBJ1-5, with 7 positions matching TRBD1. This CDR3 has 13 residues. V shed 1 base and J 4 bases; nucleotides not matched to a gene: 1. Germline loops: CDR1 GTSNPN, CDR2 SVGIG (reference sequence). The CDR3 DNA reads TGTGCCTGGAGTGGACAGGGAAATCAGCCCCAGCATTTT. As protein: CAWSGQGNQPQHF. Full variable domain (missing parts from reference TRBV30 and TRBJ1-5): SQTIHQWPATLVQPVGSPLSLECTVEGTSNPNLYWYRQAAGRGLQLLFYSVGIGQISSEVPQNLSASRPQDRQFILSSKKLLLSDSGFYLCAWSGQGNQPQHFGDGTRLSIL.